This T cell receptor (beta chain) was identified during a study of blood T cells in healthy people across ages. Study results and limitations: Naive T cell percentage showed a strong correlation with the diversity of TCR beta. Fewer expanded clones and more diversity marked long-lived versus aged donors. Without sorted subsets, naive and antigen-experienced compartments could not be conclusively compared.

This clonotype was observed a few times. Antigen: not known. Sample-barcoded 5' priming and a J-beta primer mix drove a second PCR of roughly 6 to 12 cycles. Tagging of each cDNA molecule was performed by a template-switch adaptor with 12 random nucleotides. TCRdb fed the 5' RACE reads into MiXCR, producing one record per CDR3 protein. The sample lists 1.5 million to 2 million distinct CDR3 sequences, around 40% occurring once. Trimming at V came to 5 bases and at J to 0 bases, leaving 16 bases not matched to a gene. Germline CDR1 SGHTA, CDR2 FQGNSA. CDR3 length: 19 residues. The receptor comes from a human donor in good health. Sequencing was performed on blood. The V call is TRBV7-2, the J call TRBJ2-1; 7 nucleotides agree with TRBD2. The CDR3 bases are TGTGCCAGCAGCCCCATAACGGCGGCGAGCGGGGACTCCTACAATGAGCAGTTCTTC. This encodes CASSPITAASGDSYNEQFF.